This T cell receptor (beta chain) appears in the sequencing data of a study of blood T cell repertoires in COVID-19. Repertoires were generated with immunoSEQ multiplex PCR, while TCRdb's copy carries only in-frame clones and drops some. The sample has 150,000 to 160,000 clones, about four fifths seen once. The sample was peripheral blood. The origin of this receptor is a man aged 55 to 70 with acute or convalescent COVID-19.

The CDR3 spells CASSPRRGPREKLFF. CDR3 DNA sequence: TGTGCCAGCAGCCCAAGGAGGGGGCCTAGGGAAAAACTGTTTTTT. The rearrangement joins TRBV13 to TRBJ1-4; TRBD1 agrees at 7 bases. V dropped 5 bases and J dropped 8; count of bases not matched to a gene: 11. The CDR3 length is 15 residues. Germline CDR1 and CDR2: PRHDT and FYEKMQ (reference sequence).